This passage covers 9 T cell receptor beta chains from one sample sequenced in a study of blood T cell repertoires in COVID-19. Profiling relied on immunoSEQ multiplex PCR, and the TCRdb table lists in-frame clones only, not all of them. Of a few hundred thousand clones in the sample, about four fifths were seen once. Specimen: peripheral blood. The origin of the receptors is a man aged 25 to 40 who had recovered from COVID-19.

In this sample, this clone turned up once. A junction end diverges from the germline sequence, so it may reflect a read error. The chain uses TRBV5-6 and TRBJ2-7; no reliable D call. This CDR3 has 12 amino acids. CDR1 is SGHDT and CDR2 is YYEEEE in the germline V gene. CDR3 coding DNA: TGTGCCAGCAGCCTGGAGCCCTACGGGCAGTACTTC. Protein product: CASSLEPYGQYF.

The CDR3 loop reads CASSPEQFRDTQYF. As DNA, the CDR3 is TGCGCCAGCAGCCCCGAACAATTTCGAGATACGCAGTATTTT. The rearrangement joins TRBV5-1 to TRBJ2-3; D unclear. Germline CDR1 SGHRS, CDR2 YFSETQ. The CDR3 is made up of 14 amino acids. V was shortened by 4 bases and J by 5 bases, with 14 bases between the two germline ends.

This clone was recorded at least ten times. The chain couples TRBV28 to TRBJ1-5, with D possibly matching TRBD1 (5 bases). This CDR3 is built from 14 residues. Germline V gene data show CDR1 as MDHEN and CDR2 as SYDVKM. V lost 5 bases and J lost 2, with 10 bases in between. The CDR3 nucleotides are TGTGCCAGCAGTCCACAGGTGGGCAATCAGCCCCAGCATTTT. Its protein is CASSPQVGNQPQHF.

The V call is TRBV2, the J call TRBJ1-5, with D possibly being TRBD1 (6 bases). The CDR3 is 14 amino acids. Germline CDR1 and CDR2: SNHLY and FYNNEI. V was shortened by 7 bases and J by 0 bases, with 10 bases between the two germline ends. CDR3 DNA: TGTGCCAGCAACGGACAGTATAGCAATCAGCCCCAGCATTTT. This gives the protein CASNGQYSNQPQHF.

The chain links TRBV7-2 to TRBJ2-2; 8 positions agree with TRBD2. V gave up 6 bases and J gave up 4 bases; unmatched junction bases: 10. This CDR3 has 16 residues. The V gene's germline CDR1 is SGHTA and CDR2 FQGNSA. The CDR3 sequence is CASRGPGLETTGELFF. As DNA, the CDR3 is TGTGCCAGCAGGGGTCCGGGACTAGAGACCACCGGGGAGCTGTTTTTT.

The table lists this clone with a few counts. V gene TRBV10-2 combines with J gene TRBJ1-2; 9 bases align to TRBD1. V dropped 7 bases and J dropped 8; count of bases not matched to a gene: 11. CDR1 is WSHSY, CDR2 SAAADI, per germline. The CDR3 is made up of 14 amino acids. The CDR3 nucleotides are TGCGCCAGCACACCGACAGGGGGTACACAAGGCTACACCTTC. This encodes CASTPTGGTQGYTF.

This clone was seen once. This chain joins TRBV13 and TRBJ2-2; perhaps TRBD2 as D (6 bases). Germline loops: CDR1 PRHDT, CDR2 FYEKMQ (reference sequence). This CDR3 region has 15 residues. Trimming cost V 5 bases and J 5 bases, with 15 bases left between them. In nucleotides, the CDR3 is TGTGCCAGCAGCCAACGACTAGGGGTAACCGGGGAGCTGTTTTTT. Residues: CASSQRLGVTGELFF.

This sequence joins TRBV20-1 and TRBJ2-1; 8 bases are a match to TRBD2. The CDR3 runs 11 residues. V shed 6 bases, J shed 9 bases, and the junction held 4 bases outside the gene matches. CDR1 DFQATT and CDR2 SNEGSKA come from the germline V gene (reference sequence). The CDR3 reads CSARGGLEQFF. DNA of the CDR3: TGCAGTGCCCGGGGGGGGCTTGAGCAGTTCTTC.

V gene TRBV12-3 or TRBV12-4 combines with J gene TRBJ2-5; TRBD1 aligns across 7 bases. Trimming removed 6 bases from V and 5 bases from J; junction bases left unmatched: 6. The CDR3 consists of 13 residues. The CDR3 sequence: CASRIGGRETQYF. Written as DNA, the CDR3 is TGTGCCAGCAGGATAGGGGGCCGGGAGACCCAGTACTTC.